A selection of T cell receptor beta chains follows, all from one sample in a study of CD8+CD57+ T cells in acquired aplastic anemia. TCRdb ran MiXCR on the reads and lists one entry per CDR3 protein. This table holds roughly 160,000 distinct CDR3 sequences, under 55% found once. The sequenced material came from sorted CD4+, CD8+, or CD8+CD57+ T cells (not recorded which) from PBMCs. The receptors were gathered from a human donor with aplastic anemia. Both conserved end residues are part of each CDR3. D genes are given only for firm matches. Clone sizes are given selectively: once, few, many, or a class where the clone is expanded.

DNA | CDR3 | size | V | D | J
TGTGCCAGCAGTCCAGGATCCTCTGGAAACACCATATATTTT | CASSPGSSGNTIYF | - | TRBV12-3/TRBV12-4 | - | TRBJ1-3
TGTGCCAGCAGGTCCGGGACACCGAGCAATCAGCCCCAGCATTTT | CASRSGTPSNQPQHF | few | TRBV6-1 | - | TRBJ1-5
TGCAGTGCTAGTTTGCAGGCTCGAGAGACCCAGTACTTC | CSASLQARETQYF | - | TRBV20-1 | - | TRBJ2-5
TGTGCCAGCAGTTCCTCGCCGGGACGCCCGGCCTACGAGCAGTACTTC | CASSSSPGRPAYEQYF | - | TRBV6-5 | - | TRBJ2-7
TGTGCCAGTAGGACCGGGACAGGGGGAGGAAAGACCCAGTACTTC | CASRTGTGGGKTQYF | many | TRBV19 | TRBD1 | TRBJ2-5
TGTGCCAGCAGCATACATGGACAGTTTACGATCGTCGGCGAGCAGTACTTC | CASSIHGQFTIVGEQYF | many | TRBV11-2 | - | TRBJ2-7
TGCGCCAGCAGCTTAGGGGTCCTTTCGACAGGGTGGACCGGGGAGCTGTTTTTT | CASSLGVLSTGWTGELFF | few | TRBV5-1 | TRBD1 | TRBJ2-2
TGTGCCAGCAGACCCACGGGGGCAACTAATGAAAAACTGTTTTTT | CASRPTGATNEKLFF | - | TRBV6-1 | - | TRBJ1-4
TGTGCCAGCAGATCTCCTTGGGGGGAAAATCAGCCCCAGCATTTT | CASRSPWGENQPQHF | many | TRBV28 | - | TRBJ1-5
TGTGCCTGGAGTGTACTGCAGCTAACTAGCACAGATACGCAGTATTTT | CAWSVLQLTSTDTQYF | - | TRBV30 | - | TRBJ2-3
TGTGCCGGACTAGCGGGGAGCACAGATACGCAGTATTTT | CAGLAGSTDTQYF | - | TRBV2 | TRBD2 | TRBJ2-3
TGCAGTGCTAGTCCACAGGGGGTTAGCAATCAGCCCCAGCATTTT | CSASPQGVSNQPQHF | many | TRBV20-1 | TRBD1 | TRBJ1-5
TGTGCCAGCAGCCCGCACCAGGGGAACCAAGAGACCCAGTACTTC | CASSPHQGNQETQYF | - | TRBV14 | - | TRBJ2-5
TGTGCCTGGAGTGCCAGTCTGAAGCGGGATCAGCCCCAGCATTTT | CAWSASLKRDQPQHF | - | TRBV30 | - | TRBJ1-5
TGCAGTGCTAGATCAGCAAGACCTCCTAATGAGCAGTTCTTC | CSARSARPPNEQFF | - | TRBV20-1 | - | TRBJ2-1
TGTGCCAGCAAGGAGACCCAGATGACCTACGAGCAGTACTTC | CASKETQMTYEQYF | - | TRBV2 | - | TRBJ2-7
TGTGCCAGCAGTTACTCTTGGGGAGGACTAGGACCGGGAGAGACCCAGTACTTC | CASSYSWGGLGPGETQYF | few | TRBV6-5 | TRBD2 | TRBJ2-5
TGTGCCACCAGTGACTCGGGACAGGGTTACGAGCAGTACTTC | CATSDSGQGYEQYF | - | TRBV24-1 | TRBD1 | TRBJ2-7
TGCAGTGCTAGGGGGGCGGGCTACACCTTC | CSARGAGYTF | - | TRBV20-1 | - | TRBJ1-2
TGTGCCAGTAGCTATCTACCGGGTACTAGCTCCTACAATGAGCAGTTCTTC | CASSYLPGTSSYNEQFF | few | TRBV19 | - | TRBJ2-1
TGTGCCAGCAGCCCCTTGACTAGCGGGAGCTCCTACAATGAGCAGTTCTTC | CASSPLTSGSSYNEQFF | many | TRBV11-3 | TRBD2 | TRBJ2-1
TGCAGCGTTATACAGGGGGCGGACGAGCAGTACTTC | CSVIQGADEQYF | few | TRBV29-1 | TRBD1 | TRBJ2-7
TGCAGTGCCTCTACAGGAGCCTCTGGAAACACCATATATTTT | CSASTGASGNTIYF | many | TRBV20-1 | - | TRBJ1-3
TGTGCCAGCAGTACAGGGGCATCGGGGAATTCACCCCTCCACTTT | CASSTGASGNSPLHF | - | TRBV12-3/TRBV12-4 | TRBD1 | TRBJ1-6
TGTGCCTGGAAATCAGGACAGCCGAACACCGGGGAGCTGTTTTTT | CAWKSGQPNTGELFF | - | TRBV30 | - | TRBJ2-2
TGTGCCATCAGTAGCAGCTACGAGCAGTACTTC | CAISSSYEQYF | few | TRBV10-3 | - | TRBJ2-7
TGTGCCAGCAGCTTAGTAGGAGGGGCTATGGATGGCTACACCTTC | CASSLVGGAMDGYTF | - | TRBV7-8 | - | TRBJ1-2
TGTGCCAGCAGCGCCAGGAGGAACTATGGCTACACCTTC | CASSARRNYGYTF | - | TRBV7-2 | - | TRBJ1-2
TGTGCCAGCAGCGCGGGACTAGCGGGAGGCGAGCAGTACTTC | CASSAGLAGGEQYF | - | TRBV7-8 | TRBD2 | TRBJ2-7
TGTGCCAGCAGCTTAGACCGGACAGGGGGCTACAATGAGCAGTTCTTC | CASSLDRTGGYNEQFF | - | TRBV11-1 | TRBD1 | TRBJ2-1
TGCAGTGCTAGTGTGGGACTCATGAATTCACCCCTCCACTTT | CSASVGLMNSPLHF | - | TRBV20-1 | - | TRBJ1-6
TGCAGTGCTAGAGACTTACAGGGGGCTCAATCACCCCTCCACTTT | CSARDLQGAQSPLHF | many | TRBV20-1 | TRBD1 | TRBJ1-6
TGCGCCAGCAGCTTGCCCAGGGGTGGAAGGGGCGATACGCAGTATTTT | CASSLPRGGRGDTQYF | few | TRBV5-1 | - | TRBJ2-3
TGTGCCAGCAGCTTAGCACAGGGTACCTACAATGAGCAGTTCTTC | CASSLAQGTYNEQFF | once | TRBV11-1 | - | TRBJ2-1
TGTGCCACAGGGAACCAGGAGACCCAGTACTTC | CATGNQETQYF | - | TRBV10-3 | - | TRBJ2-5
TGTGCCAGCAGCTTGGAGGTGGCTAGCGGGAGGTATAAGCCGATAAGCACAGATACGCAGTATTTT | CASSLEVASGRYKPISTDTQYF | - | TRBV5-1 | TRBD2 | TRBJ2-3
TGTGCCAGCAGTCCCGTTGCGGGACAGCCCTTTAACTATGGCTACACCTTC | CASSPVAGQPFNYGYTF | - | TRBV12-3/TRBV12-4 | TRBD1 | TRBJ1-2
TGTGCCAGCAGCTTATTTGTAGCGGGAGAGGACGAGCAGTACTTC | CASSLFVAGEDEQYF | many | TRBV7-6 | TRBD2 | TRBJ2-7
TGCGCCAGCAGCCAAGGCCCGCCTAGCGGGAGGGCCGCTGAGCAGTTCTTC | CASSQGPPSGRAAEQFF | few | TRBV4-1 | TRBD2 | TRBJ2-1
TGTGCCAGCAGCCGGACATTTGAAGCTTTCTTT | CASSRTFEAFF | few | TRBV12-3/TRBV12-4 | - | TRBJ1-1
TGTGCCAGCAGCCAAGGGGGCGAGACTAGCGGGAGGATCTCCTACGAGCAGTACTTC | CASSQGGETSGRISYEQYF | - | TRBV7-9 | TRBD2 | TRBJ2-7
TGTGCCAGCAGCTGGAGACTAGCGGGAGACACCGGGGAGCTGTTTTTT | CASSWRLAGDTGELFF | - | TRBV11-1 | TRBD2 | TRBJ2-2
TGTGCCAGTACCTCCCCTCAGGGGATGAACACTGAAGCTTTCTTT | CASTSPQGMNTEAFF | many | TRBV19 | - | TRBJ1-1
TGCAGTGCTAGAGATCATACCAGCGGGAACTACGAGCAGTACTTC | CSARDHTSGNYEQYF | many | TRBV20-1 | TRBD2 | TRBJ2-7
TGTGCCAGCAGTTTCACGGGACTAGTGGGTTTCTACGAGCAGTACTTC | CASSFTGLVGFYEQYF | - | TRBV5-6 | TRBD2 | TRBJ2-7
TGCGCCAGCAGCCAAGGGGATTATGGTTACCGTGAAGCTTTCTTT | CASSQGDYGYREAFF | - | TRBV4-1 | - | TRBJ1-1
TGTGCCAGTAGTAAGATTGGTCGGACAGGGAACACTGAAGCTTTCTTT | CASSKIGRTGNTEAFF | - | TRBV19 | TRBD1 | TRBJ1-1
TGTGCCAGCAGTCCTATAGCGGGAGGGCAGACCGGGGAGCTGTTTTTT | CASSPIAGGQTGELFF | few | TRBV11-2 | TRBD2 | TRBJ2-2
TGTGCCAGCAGCCAAACTAGCGGGCGTTACAATGAGCAGTTCTTC | CASSQTSGRYNEQFF | many | TRBV7-3 | TRBD2 | TRBJ2-1
TGTGCCACCAGTGTACAGGGTTGCGAGCAGTACTTC | CATSVQGCEQYF | few | TRBV24-1 | - | TRBJ2-7
TGCAGTGCGTCAGGGTTAACTAATGAAAAACTGTTTTTT | CSASGLTNEKLFF | once | TRBV20-1 | - | TRBJ1-4
TGTGCTAGCAGCTTGGCAGAAGGGGGGGAGCTGTTTTTT | CASSLAEGGELFF | many | TRBV7-7 | - | TRBJ2-2
TGTGCCAGCACCCCCAGTAGGAGAGATGAGCAGTTCTTC | CASTPSRRDEQFF | many | TRBV11-2 | - | TRBJ2-1
TGTGCCAGCAGTACCGGGACAGGGAATACCTACGAGCAGTACTTC | CASSTGTGNTYEQYF | - | TRBV12-3/TRBV12-4 | TRBD1 | TRBJ2-7
TGTGCCAGCAGCTTAATGACAGCCCACACCGGGGAGCTGTTTTTT | CASSLMTAHTGELFF | - | TRBV5-6 | - | TRBJ2-2
TGCGCCAGCAGCTTGGCCGTACCGGGGGGCGGTGGCTACACCTTC | CASSLAVPGGGGYTF | many | TRBV5-1 | - | TRBJ1-2
TGTGCCAGCAGCTTACGGCAGTTGGGCTACACCTTC | CASSLRQLGYTF | - | TRBV7-2 | - | TRBJ1-2
TGCAGTGCTGGTAGCGGGGGTAACACCGGGGAGCTGTTTTTT | CSAGSGGNTGELFF | - | TRBV20-1 | TRBD2 | TRBJ2-2